This T cell receptor (beta chain) derives from a study of cytomegalovirus exposure and HLA in healthy donors. PCR used 60 Vbeta primers and 13 Jbeta primers. The assay was immunoSEQ multiplex PCR, and TCRdb's table has in-frame clones only and misses some. Altogether some 170,000 clones are present, about 81% being singletons, with the ten largest covering about 1.6%. Trimming took 4 bases from V and 2 from J, leaving 11 bases between them. The V gene's germline CDR1 is MDHEN and CDR2 SYDVKM. The CDR3 length is 14 residues. Sequencing was performed on PBMCs. The sequence was obtained from a girl aged 5-17 years in good health and CMV-seropositive. The chain employs TRBV28 and TRBJ2-5; D perhaps matches TRBD1 (5 bases). Written as DNA, the CDR3 is TGTGCCAGCAGTTGGGTGACAGTACAAGAGACCCAGTACTTC. This translates into CASSWVTVQETQYF.